The clone carrying this TCR beta chain was seen repeatedly, ten times or more. The antigen is not known. TCRdb reanalysed the 5' RACE reads using MiXCR and keeps one entry per CDR3 protein. The top ten clones hold about 1.8% of a sample with roughly 80,000 distinct CDR3 sequences, 9.4% of them seen once. This entry comes from a study of neurological immune-mediated disorders. Study-wide results and caveats: Expansion of TCR clones was greatest in HTLV-1-associated myelopathy and smallest in multiple sclerosis, where it fell below that of healthy controls.

V was cut by 6 bases and J by 3 bases, with 24 bases left in between. This CDR3 spans 17 amino acids. The germline V gene encodes CDR1 DFQATT and CDR2 SNEGSKA (reference sequence). Sequencing input: PBMCs. This chain uses TRBV20-1 with TRBJ2-1; the D gene could be TRBD1 or TRBD2 (5 bases each). This sequence originates from a man aged 50 to 60 in good health. The CDR3 coding sequence is TGCAGTGCCGCTAGCCAAGGGACCGACTACTTCTACAATGAGCAGTTCTTC. It specifies CSAASQGTDYFYNEQFF.